These T cell receptor beta chains were read from a single sample in a study of shared clonotypes between healthy human individuals. Using immunoSEQ multiplex PCR, the repertoire was profiled, and TCRdb retains in-frame clones only, with some absent. The sample yields around 200,000 clones, approximately 61% seen once. Input material: memory CD4+ T cells sorted from blood. The receptors shown here come from a man aged 25-45 years in good health. Each CDR3 is given with its conserved first and last residue. Each record gives: D gene, V gene, J gene, clone size, CDR3 DNA, CDR3 protein. A D gene is named only where the DNA matches it firmly. A clone size is listed for some rows: how often the clone was seen (once, few, many), or a class if it is expanded.

TRBD2	TRBV5-1	TRBJ2-5	few	TGCGCCAGCAGCTCGGGACTAGCGGGCGTTCAAGAGACCCAGTACTTC	CASSSGLAGVQETQYF
TRBD1	TRBV5-4	TRBJ2-5	few	TGTGCCAGCACCCAAAACAGGGGCCAAGAGACCCAGTACTTC	CASTQNRGQETQYF
-	TRBV7-9	TRBJ2-3	-	TGTGCCAGCAGCTTAAGTAGTCCAGATACGCAGTATTTT	CASSLSSPDTQYF
-	TRBV5-1	TRBJ2-5	-	TGCGCCAGCAGCTTGGCCGGCCGGGGGGCTGGGCAAGAGACCCAGTACTTC	CASSLAGRGAGQETQYF
-	TRBV28	TRBJ2-3	-	TGTGCCAGCAGTTTATTGGGCAGGGGATCTAGCACAGATACGCAGTATTTT	CASSLLGRGSSTDTQYF
TRBD2	TRBV7-8	TRBJ2-2	-	TGTGCCAGCAGCTTAGGCGGGAGGGGAACCGGGGAGCTGTTTTTT	CASSLGGRGTGELFF
-	TRBV29-1	TRBJ1-1	-	TGCAGCGGCTGGATTCCCAGGGTCGGCACTGAAGCTTTCTTT	CSGWIPRVGTEAFF
-	TRBV7-3	TRBJ2-7	-	TGTGCCAGCAGTTACAACCAGGGGGGCGAGCAGTACTTC	CASSYNQGGEQYF
TRBD2	TRBV11-3	TRBJ2-3	-	TGTGCCAGCAGCTCGAAACTACTAGCGGGAGCAGATACGCAGTATTTT	CASSSKLLAGADTQYF
-	TRBV2	TRBJ2-1	-	TGTGCCAGCAGTAGGACATTCGACTCCTACAATGAGCAGTTCTTC	CASSRTFDSYNEQFF
TRBD2	TRBV15	TRBJ2-7	-	TGTGCCACCAGCAGGGGATTTCTAGCGGGAGGTCGCGAGCAGTACTTC	CATSRGFLAGGREQYF
-	TRBV5-4	TRBJ1-1	-	TGTGCCAGCAAAAACTCAGAAATGAACACTGAAGCTTTCTTT	CASKNSEMNTEAFF
-	TRBV7-2	TRBJ2-2	-	TGTGCCAGCAGCTTAGGGGTTGGGCTAGCGACCGGGGAGCTGTTTTTT	CASSLGVGLATGELFF
TRBD1	TRBV2	TRBJ2-5	many	TGTGCCAGTTTCCGGGACAGGAACCAAGAGACCCAGTACTTC	CASFRDRNQETQYF
-	TRBV5-4	TRBJ2-1	-	TGTGCCAGCAGCTTTGGTACCAGCCTAAACAATGAGCAGTTCTTC	CASSFGTSLNNEQFF
TRBD1	TRBV28	TRBJ2-7	-	TGTGCCAGCAGTTTGGTGACAGGGAGCGACGAGCAGTACTTC	CASSLVTGSDEQYF
-	TRBV7-2	TRBJ2-2	-	TGTGCCAGCAGCTTAGTTCCCACCGGGGAGCTGTTTTTT	CASSLVPTGELFF
TRBD1	TRBV7-9	TRBJ1-2	-	TGTGCCAGCAGCTTAGGGAATACAGGGGTTGGCTACACCTTC	CASSLGNTGVGYTF
TRBD2	TRBV6-1	TRBJ2-7	-	TGTGCCAGCAGTGAAGCGCTGGTAGGAGCGGGAGCTTTCTACGAGCAGTACTTC	CASSEALVGAGAFYEQYF
-	TRBV5-6	TRBJ1-5	few	TGTGCCAGCAGCGGAGGACGGGACCCTTACCAGCCCCAGCATTTT	CASSGGRDPYQPQHF
-	TRBV2	TRBJ2-2	-	TGTGCCAGCAGTGAATTTGGTTCAGTGAACACCGGGGAGCTGTTTTTT	CASSEFGSVNTGELFF
-	TRBV5-1	TRBJ2-3	-	TGCGCCAGCAGCTCTCGGAGCGGAAGCACAGATACGCAGTATTTT	CASSSRSGSTDTQYF
-	TRBV28	TRBJ2-7	-	TGTGCCAGCAGTGAGGGGTGGTACGAGCAGTACTTC	CASSEGWYEQYF
-	TRBV5-1	TRBJ1-5	few	TGCGCCAGCAGCAACGACAGCCGCAATCAGCCCCAGCATTTT	CASSNDSRNQPQHF
TRBD2	TRBV19	TRBJ2-1	many	TGTGCCAGTAGAGGCTTTATGCCTAGCGGGTACTACAATGAGCAGTTCTTC	CASRGFMPSGYYNEQFF
-	TRBV29-1	TRBJ2-1	-	TGCAGCGTTGCGACGGGAGCCAGCTCCTACAATGAGCAGTTCTTC	CSVATGASSYNEQFF